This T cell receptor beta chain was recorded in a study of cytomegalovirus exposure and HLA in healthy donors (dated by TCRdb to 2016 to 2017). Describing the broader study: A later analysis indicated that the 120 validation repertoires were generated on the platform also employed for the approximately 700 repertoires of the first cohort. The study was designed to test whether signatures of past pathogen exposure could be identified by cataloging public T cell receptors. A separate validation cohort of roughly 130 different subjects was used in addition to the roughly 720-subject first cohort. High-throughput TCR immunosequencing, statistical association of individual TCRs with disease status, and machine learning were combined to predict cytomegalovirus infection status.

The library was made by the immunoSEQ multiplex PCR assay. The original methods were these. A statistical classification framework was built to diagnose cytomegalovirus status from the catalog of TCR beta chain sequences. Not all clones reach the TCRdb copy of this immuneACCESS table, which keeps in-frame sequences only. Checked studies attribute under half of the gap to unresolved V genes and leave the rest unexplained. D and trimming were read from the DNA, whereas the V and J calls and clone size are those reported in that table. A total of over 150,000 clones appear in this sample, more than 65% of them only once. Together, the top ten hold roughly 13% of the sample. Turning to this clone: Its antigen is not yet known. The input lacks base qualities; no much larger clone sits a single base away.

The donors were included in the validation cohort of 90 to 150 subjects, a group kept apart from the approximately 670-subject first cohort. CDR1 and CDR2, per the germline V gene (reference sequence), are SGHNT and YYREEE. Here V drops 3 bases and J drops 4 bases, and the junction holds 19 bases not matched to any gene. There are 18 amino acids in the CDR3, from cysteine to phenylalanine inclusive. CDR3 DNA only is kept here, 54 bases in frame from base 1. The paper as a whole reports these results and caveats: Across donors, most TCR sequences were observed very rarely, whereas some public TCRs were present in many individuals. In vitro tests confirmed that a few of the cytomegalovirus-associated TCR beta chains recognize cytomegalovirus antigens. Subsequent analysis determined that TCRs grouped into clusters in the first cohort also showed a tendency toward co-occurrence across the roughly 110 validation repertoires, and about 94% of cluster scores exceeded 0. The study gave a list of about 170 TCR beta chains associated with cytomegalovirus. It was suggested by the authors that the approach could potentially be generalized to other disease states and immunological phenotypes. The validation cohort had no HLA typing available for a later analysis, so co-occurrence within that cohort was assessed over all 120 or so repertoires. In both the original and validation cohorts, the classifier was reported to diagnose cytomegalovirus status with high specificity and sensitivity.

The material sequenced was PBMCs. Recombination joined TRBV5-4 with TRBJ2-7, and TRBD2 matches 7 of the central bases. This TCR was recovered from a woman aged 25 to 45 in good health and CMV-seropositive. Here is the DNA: TGTGCCAGCAGCTCCGAAGTGCTTACTAGCGCAAGAACATACGAGCAGTACTTC. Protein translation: CASSSEVLTSARTYEQYF.